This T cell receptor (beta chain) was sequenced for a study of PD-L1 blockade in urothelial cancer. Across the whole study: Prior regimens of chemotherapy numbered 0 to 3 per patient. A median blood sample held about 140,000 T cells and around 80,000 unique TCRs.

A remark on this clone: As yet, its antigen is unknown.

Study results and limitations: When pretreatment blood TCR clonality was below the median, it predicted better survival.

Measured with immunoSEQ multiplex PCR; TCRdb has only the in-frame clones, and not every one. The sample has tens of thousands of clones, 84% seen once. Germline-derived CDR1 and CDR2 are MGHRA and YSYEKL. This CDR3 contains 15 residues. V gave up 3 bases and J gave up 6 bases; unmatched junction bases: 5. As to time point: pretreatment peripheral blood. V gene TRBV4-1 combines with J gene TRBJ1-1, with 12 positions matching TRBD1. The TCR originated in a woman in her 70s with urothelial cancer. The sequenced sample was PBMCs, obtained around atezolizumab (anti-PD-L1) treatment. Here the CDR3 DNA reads TGCGCCAGCAGCCAGGGGGGACAGGGGGCAGCTGAAGCTTTCTTT. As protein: CASSQGGQGAAEAFF.